Shown below are 13 T cell receptor beta chains from a single sample sequenced in a study of blood T cells in healthy people across ages. Primers used in a second PCR of roughly 6 to 11 cycles were a sample-barcoded 5' primer and a J-beta primer mix. In TCRdb, the 5' RACE reads were re-called with MiXCR into one record per CDR3 protein. The sample carries around 1,100,000 distinct CDR3 sequences, around two fifths recorded once. Material: blood. All receptors come from a man aged 18 to 35 in good health.

This clonotype showed up just a few times. This sequence joins TRBV12-3 or TRBV12-4 and TRBJ1-3; D gene unclear. Trimming left V 3 bases short and J 0 bases short, with 12 bases between. The CDR3 has 16 residues. The CDR3 is CASSLGNPNSGNTIYF. The DNA of the CDR3 is TGTGCCAGCAGTTTGGGGAACCCAAACTCTGGAAACACCATATATTTT.

J is TRBJ1-2 and V is TRBV7-8; D gene uncertain. The germline V gene encodes CDR1 SGHVS and CDR2 FQNEAQ. The CDR3 is 16 residues long. The ends were cut back, 1 base at V and 0 bases at J, with 12 bases in the middle. The CDR3 nucleotides read TGTGCCAGCAGCTTAGACTTTGCTATAGCTAACTATGGCTACACCTTC. This gives the protein CASSLDFAIANYGYTF. The whole variable domain, filled in from reference TRBV7-8 and TRBJ1-2, reads GAGVSQSPRYKVAKRGQDVALRCDPISGHVSLFWYQQALGQGPEFLTYFQNEAQLDKSGLPSDRFFAERPEGSVSTLKIQRTQQEDSAVYLCASSLDFAIANYGYTFGSGTRLTVV.

Turning to this clonotype: A much larger clonotype is one base distant, so this may be a read error. V gene TRBV4-1 combines with J gene TRBJ2-3, with D unclear. Per the germline V gene, CDR1 is MGHRA and CDR2 is YSYEKL. This CDR3 is 12 amino acids long. The CDR3 sequence: CVSSQHTDTQYF. The CDR3 nucleotides read TGCGTCAGCAGCCAACACACAGATACGCAGTATTTT.

This clonotype was observed a few times. The rearrangement uses TRBV11-1 and TRBJ2-5, with D unresolved. Trimming took off 0 bases at V and 1 base at J, with 9 bases between the two ends. Per the germline V gene, CDR1 is SGHAT and CDR2 is FQDESV (reference sequence). CDR3 length: 15 amino acids. The CDR3 protein is CASSLARRSQETQYF. CDR3 nucleotides: TGTGCCAGCAGCTTAGCCCGGCGGTCCCAAGAGACCCAGTACTTC.

Regarding this clonotype: One end of the junction fails to match germline, which may point to a read error. J is TRBJ1-5 and V is TRBV20-1; no clear D gene. Germline lookup yields CDR1 DFQATT and CDR2 SNEGSKA (reference sequence). The CDR3 length is 11 residues. CDR3 sequence reads: CSAGDLQPQHF. The DNA of the CDR3 is TGCAGTGCTGGAGACTTACAGCCCCAGCATTTT.

The J gene is TRBJ2-1, the V gene TRBV12-3 or TRBV12-4; D may be TRBD1 (5 bases). V was clipped by 4 bases and J by 0 bases, with 10 bases between them. This CDR3 is built from 15 residues. CDR3 in amino acids: CASSSRQRSYNEQFF. Here the CDR3 DNA reads TGTGCCAGCAGTTCGAGACAGCGCTCCTACAATGAGCAGTTCTTC.

This clonotype is a singleton in its sample. This chain connects TRBV5-6 to TRBJ2-1, with TRBD2 matching over 8 bases. From germline, CDR1 is SGHDT and CDR2 YYEEEE. There are 18 residues in the CDR3. V trimming: 4 bases; J trimming: 2 bases; junction bases outside the gene matches: 14. The CDR3: CASSIGSRRRGAYNEQFF. The CDR3 DNA is TGTGCCAGCAGCATCGGGAGCAGAAGGCGGGGGGCCTACAATGAGCAGTTCTTC.

This clonotype was detected only a few times. The rearrangement uses TRBV9 and TRBJ1-2; no clear D. The CDR3 extends over 15 amino acids. V lost 0 bases, J lost 4 bases, and 13 bases lay in between. Germline V gives CDR1 SGDLS, CDR2 YYNGEE. CDR3 sequence reads: CASSVDAENSYGYTF. For the CDR3, the DNA is TGTGCCAGCAGCGTAGACGCCGAAAATAGCTATGGCTACACCTTC. The entire variable domain, with the rest obtained from reference TRBV9 and TRBJ1-2, is as follows: DSGVTQTPKHLITATGQRVTLRCSPRSGDLSVYWYQQSLDQGLQFLIQYYNGEERAKGNILERFSAQQFPDLHSELNLSSLELGDSALYFCASSVDAENSYGYTFGSGTRLTVV.

In the case of this clonotype: This may come from a read error, since a much larger clone is one base off. The chain couples TRBV9 to TRBJ2-2, with D uncertain. The V gene lost 0 bases and the J gene lost 4 bases, with 10 bases spanning the gap. The CDR3 covers 15 residues. Germline CDR1 SGDLS, CDR2 YYNGEE. In nucleotides, the CDR3 is TGTGCCAGCAGCGTAGAGGGTAGGAGCACCGGGGAGCTGTTTTTT. Amino acid sequence: CASSVEGRSTGELFF.

The sample holds a few counts of this clonotype. The chain couples TRBV28 to TRBJ2-7; perhaps D is TRBD1 or TRBD2 (5 bases each). V was shortened by 3 bases and J by 5 bases, with 14 bases between the two germline ends. The CDR3 sequence is 14 residues long. From germline, CDR1 is MDHEN and CDR2 SYDVKM. CDR3 in DNA: TGTGCCAGCAGTTTTACTAGGGGTTCGCACGAGCAGTACTTC. Its protein product is CASSFTRGSHEQYF.

The chain is built from TRBV5-1 and TRBJ1-1, with TRBD1 identical over 7 bases. V shed 7 bases and J 8 bases; nucleotides not matched to a gene: 11. Germline CDR1 reads SGHRS; CDR2 reads YFSETQ. The CDR3 is 13 amino acids. In nucleotides, the CDR3 is TGCGCCAGCTGCCCAGGGACAGCGATAGAAGCTTTCTTT. It yields the protein CASCPGTAIEAFF.

The chain's CDR3 is CAISAGQGEDGYTF. CDR3 DNA: TGTGCCATCAGCGCGGGACAGGGTGAAGATGGCTACACCTTC. The chain combines TRBV10-3 with TRBJ1-2; 9 bases are shared with TRBD1. This CDR3 has 14 residues. CDR1 ENHRY and CDR2 SYGVKD come from the germline V gene. J was trimmed by 6 bases and V by 6 bases; bases with no gene match: 8.

This clonotype was detected only a few times. This chain uses TRBV7-8 with TRBJ2-1; 7 bases line up with TRBD1. The germline V gene has CDR1 SGHVS and CDR2 FQNEAQ. This CDR3 is built from 15 residues. V shed 5 bases and J 3 bases; nucleotides not matched to a gene: 7. CDR3 sequence (DNA): TGTGCCAGCAGCCCCCGGGACAGCGTCTACAATGAGCAGTTCTTC. Amino acids: CASSPRDSVYNEQFF. Full variable domain (outside the CDR3, taken from reference TRBV7-8 and TRBJ2-1): GAGVSQSPRYKVAKRGQDVALRCDPISGHVSLFWYQQALGQGPEFLTYFQNEAQLDKSGLPSDRFFAERPEGSVSTLKIQRTQQEDSAVYLCASSPRDSVYNEQFFGPGTRLTVL.